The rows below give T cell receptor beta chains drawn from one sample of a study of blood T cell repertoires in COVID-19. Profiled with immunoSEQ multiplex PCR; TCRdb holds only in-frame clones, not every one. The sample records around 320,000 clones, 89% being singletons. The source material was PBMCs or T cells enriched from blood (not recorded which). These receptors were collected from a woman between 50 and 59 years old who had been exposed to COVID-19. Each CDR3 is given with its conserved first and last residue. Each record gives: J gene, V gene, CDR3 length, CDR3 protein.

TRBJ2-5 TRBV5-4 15 CASSLVSGGQETQYF
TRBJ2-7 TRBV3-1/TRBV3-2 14 CASSQDRGQYEQYF
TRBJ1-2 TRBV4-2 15 CASSQDTTGSYGYTF
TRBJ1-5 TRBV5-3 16 CARSTNRQGSNQPQHF
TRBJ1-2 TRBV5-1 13 CASSSTQGSGYTF
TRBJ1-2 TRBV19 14 CASSRDRGYYGYTF
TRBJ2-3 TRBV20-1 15 CSASLTAGGTDTQYF
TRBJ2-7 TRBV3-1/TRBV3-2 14 CASRPGQGVGEQYF
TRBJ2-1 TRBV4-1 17 CASSPQLTSGAYNEQFF
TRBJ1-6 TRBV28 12 CASSLRNSPLHF
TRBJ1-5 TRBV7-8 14 CASSTGGSNQPQHF
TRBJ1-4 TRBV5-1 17 CASSLVTGRATNEKLFF
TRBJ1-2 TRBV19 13 CASRMRTGYGYTF
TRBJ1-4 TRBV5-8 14 CASSGTGYGEKLFF
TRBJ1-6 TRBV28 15 CASGPGTGDNSPLHF
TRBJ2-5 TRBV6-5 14 CASRVPQGRETQYF
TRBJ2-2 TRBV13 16 CASSLVLTGNTGELFF
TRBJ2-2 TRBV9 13 CASSVTSELELFF
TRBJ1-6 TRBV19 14 CASSKAGTISPLHF
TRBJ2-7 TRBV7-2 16 CASSLVGSGRSYEQYF
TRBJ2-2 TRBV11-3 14 CASSRTGGGGELFF
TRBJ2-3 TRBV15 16 CATSRGGASGVATQYF
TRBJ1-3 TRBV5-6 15 CASSPLAGSGNTIYF
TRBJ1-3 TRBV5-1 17 CASGSGTGVISGNTIYF
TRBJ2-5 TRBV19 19 CASSTPGQGRVKGQETQYF
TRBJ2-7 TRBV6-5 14 CASSYSIVDTEQYF